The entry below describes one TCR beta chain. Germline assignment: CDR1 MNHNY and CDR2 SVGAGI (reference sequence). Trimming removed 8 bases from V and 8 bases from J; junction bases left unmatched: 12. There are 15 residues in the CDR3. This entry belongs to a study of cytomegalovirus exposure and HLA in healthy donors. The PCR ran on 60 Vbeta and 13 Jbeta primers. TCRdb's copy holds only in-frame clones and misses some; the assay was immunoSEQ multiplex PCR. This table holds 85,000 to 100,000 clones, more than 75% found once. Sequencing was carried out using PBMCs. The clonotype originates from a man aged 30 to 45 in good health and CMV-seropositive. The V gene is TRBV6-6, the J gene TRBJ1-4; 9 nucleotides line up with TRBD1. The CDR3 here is CASVGKGQGIEKLFF. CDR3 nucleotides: TGTGCCAGCGTAGGAAAGGGACAGGGAATCGAAAAACTGTTTTTT.